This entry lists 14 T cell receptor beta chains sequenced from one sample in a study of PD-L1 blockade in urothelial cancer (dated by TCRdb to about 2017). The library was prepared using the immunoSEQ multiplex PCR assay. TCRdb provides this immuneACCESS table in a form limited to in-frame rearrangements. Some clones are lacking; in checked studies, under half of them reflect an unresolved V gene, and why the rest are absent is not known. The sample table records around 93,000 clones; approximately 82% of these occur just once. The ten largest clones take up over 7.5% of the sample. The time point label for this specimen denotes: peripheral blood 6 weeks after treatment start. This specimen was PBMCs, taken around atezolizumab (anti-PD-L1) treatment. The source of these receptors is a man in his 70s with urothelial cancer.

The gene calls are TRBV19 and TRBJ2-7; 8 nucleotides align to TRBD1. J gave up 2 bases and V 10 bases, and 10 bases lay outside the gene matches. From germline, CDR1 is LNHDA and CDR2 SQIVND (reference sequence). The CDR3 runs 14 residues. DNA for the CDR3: TGTGCCACCCGGTCCGGACAGGGCCCCTACGAGCAGTACTTC. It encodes CATRSGQGPYEQYF. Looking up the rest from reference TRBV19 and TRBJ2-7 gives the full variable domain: DGGITQSPKYLFRKEGQNVTLSCEQNLNHDAMYWYRQDPGQGLRLIYYSQIVNDFQKGDIAEGYSVSREKKESFPLTVTSAQKNPTAFYLCATRSGQGPYEQYFGPGTRLTVT.

The CDR3 DNA reads TGTGCCAGCTTCTCCGAGGGGGCATATGGCTACACCTTC. This sequence encodes CASFSEGAYGYTF. The rearrangement joins TRBV9 to TRBJ1-2, with TRBD1 matching over 7 bases. This CDR3 is built from 13 residues. V lost 7 bases and J lost 5; bases outside the gene matches: 8. Per germline, CDR1 SGDLS and CDR2 YYNGEE.

CDR3 protein: CASSPTLGSPEQYF. The CDR3, as DNA: TGTGCCAGCAGCCCCACCCTAGGAAGTCCCGAGCAGTACTTC. This chain joins TRBV7-9 and TRBJ2-7; no clear D. The V end was cut by 5 bases, the J end by 6 bases, with 17 bases between. The CDR3 length is 14 residues. CDR1 is SEHNR and CDR2 is FQNEAQ in the germline V gene (reference sequence).

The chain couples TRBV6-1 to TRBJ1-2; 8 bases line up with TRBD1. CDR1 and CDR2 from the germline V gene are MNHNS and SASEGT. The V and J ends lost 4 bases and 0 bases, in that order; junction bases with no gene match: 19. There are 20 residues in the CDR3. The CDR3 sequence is CASSGGGGRGRKGANYGYTF. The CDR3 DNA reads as TGTGCCAGCAGTGGGGGTGGCGGCAGGGGGCGAAAAGGAGCTAACTATGGCTACACCTTC.

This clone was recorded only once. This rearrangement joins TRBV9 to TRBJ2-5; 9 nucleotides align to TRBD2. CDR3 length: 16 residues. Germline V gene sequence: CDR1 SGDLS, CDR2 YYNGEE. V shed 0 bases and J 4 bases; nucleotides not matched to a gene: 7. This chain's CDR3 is CASSVGIAGEVETQYF. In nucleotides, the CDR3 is TGTGCCAGCAGCGTAGGGATAGCGGGGGAGGTAGAGACCCAGTACTTC.

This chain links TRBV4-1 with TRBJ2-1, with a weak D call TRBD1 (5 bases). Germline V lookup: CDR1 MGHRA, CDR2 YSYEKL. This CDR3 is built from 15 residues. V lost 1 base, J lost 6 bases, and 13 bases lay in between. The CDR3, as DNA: TGCGCCAGCAGCCAAGCGAGAAGCCAGGGCAATGAGCAGTTCTTC. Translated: CASSQARSQGNEQFF.

CDR3 nucleotides: TGTGCCAGCAGTTTGACAGAAGAGACCCAGTACTTC. Translating gives CASSLTEETQYF. The J gene is TRBJ2-5, the V gene TRBV13; TRBD1 might be the D (5 bases). The V gene's germline CDR1 is PRHDT and CDR2 FYEKMQ (reference sequence). CDR3 length: 12 residues. V lost 6 bases to trimming and J lost 3 bases, with 8 bases between them. Full variable domain (outside the CDR3, taken from reference TRBV13 and TRBJ2-5): AAGVIQSPRHLIKEKRETATLKCYPIPRHDTVYWYQQGPGQDPQFLISFYEKMQSDKGSIPDRFSAQQFSDYHSELNMSSLELGDSALYFCASSLTEETQYFGPGTRLLVL.

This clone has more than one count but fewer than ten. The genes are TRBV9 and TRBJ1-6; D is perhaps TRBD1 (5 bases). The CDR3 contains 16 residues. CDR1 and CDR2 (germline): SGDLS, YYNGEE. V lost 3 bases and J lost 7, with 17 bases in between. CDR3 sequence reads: CASSEGLRVENSPLHF. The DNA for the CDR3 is TGTGCCAGCAGCGAGGGACTCAGGGTTGAAAATTCACCCCTCCACTTT.

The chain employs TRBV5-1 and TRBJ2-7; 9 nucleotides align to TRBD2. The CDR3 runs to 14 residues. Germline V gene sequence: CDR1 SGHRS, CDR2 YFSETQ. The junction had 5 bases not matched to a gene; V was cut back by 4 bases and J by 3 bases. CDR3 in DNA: TGCGCCAGCAGCCCGAGCGGGGGGCTCTACGAGCAGTACTTC. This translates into CASSPSGGLYEQYF.

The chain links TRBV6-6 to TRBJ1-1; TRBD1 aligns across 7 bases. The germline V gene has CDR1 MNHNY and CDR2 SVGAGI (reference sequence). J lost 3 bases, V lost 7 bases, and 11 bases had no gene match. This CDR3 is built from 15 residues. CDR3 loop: CASNPIGGRDTEAFF. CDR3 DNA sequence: TGTGCCAGCAACCCAATAGGGGGCAGGGACACTGAAGCTTTCTTT.

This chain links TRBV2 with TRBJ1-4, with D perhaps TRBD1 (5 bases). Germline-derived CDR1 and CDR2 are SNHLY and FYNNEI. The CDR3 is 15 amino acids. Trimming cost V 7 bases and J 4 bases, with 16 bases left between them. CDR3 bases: TGTGCCAGCAAGTCGTCGACAGCCCATAATGAAAAACTGTTTTTT. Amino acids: CASKSSTAHNEKLFF.

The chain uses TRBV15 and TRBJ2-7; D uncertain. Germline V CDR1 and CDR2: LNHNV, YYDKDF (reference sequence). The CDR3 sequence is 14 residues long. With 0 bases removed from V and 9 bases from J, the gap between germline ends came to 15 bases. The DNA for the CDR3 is TGTGCCACCAGCAGAGACGTGGTCCGGTCTCTGCAGTACTTC. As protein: CATSRDVVRSLQYF.

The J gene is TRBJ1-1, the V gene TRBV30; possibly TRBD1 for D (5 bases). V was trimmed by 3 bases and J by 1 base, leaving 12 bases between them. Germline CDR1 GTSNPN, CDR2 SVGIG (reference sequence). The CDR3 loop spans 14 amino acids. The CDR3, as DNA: TGTGCCTGGAGGCTCCTAGGACAGAACACTGAAGCTTTCTTT. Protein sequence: CAWRLLGQNTEAFF.

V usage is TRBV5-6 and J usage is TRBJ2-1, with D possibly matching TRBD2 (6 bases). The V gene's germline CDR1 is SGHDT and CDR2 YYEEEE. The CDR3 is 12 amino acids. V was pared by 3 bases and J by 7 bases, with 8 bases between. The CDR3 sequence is CASSSLANEQFF. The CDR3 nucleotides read TGTGCCAGCAGCTCACTAGCAAATGAGCAGTTCTTC.